This T cell receptor beta chain was captured by sequencing in a study of blood T cell repertoires in COVID-19. The overall study: Acute-phase and convalescent COVID-19 samples originated in the United States, Italy and Spain.

The CDR3 totals 16 residues. V was cut by 6 bases and J by 0 bases, with 18 bases left in between. The germline V gene has CDR1 MDHEN and CDR2 SYDVKM. Seattle participants joined during active infection and were tracked over time. Data came from immunoSEQ multiplex PCR; TCRdb stores just in-frame clones and leaves some out. The sample holds some 46,000 clones, 70% to 90% seen once. The clonotype was recovered from an elderly woman with COVID-19, enrolled during active disease. The sequencing input was peripheral blood. The chain recombines TRBV28 with TRBJ2-7; tentatively, D is TRBD1 (5 bases). The CDR3 DNA follows: TGTGCCAGCAGCACACCAGGGAAACCCAGCTCCTACGAGCAGTACTTC. Its translation: CASSTPGKPSSYEQYF.